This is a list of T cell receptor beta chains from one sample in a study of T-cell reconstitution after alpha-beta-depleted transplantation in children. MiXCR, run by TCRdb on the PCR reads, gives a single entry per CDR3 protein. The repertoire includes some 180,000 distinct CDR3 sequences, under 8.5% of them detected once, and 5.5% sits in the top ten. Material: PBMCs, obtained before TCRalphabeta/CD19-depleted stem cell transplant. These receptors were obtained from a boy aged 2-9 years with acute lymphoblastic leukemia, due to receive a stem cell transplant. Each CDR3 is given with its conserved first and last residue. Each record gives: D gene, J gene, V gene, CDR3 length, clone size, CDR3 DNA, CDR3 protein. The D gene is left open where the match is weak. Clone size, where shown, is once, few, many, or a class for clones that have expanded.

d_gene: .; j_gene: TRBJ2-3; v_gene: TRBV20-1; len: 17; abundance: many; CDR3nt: TGCAGCCTAGGAGGGGAGGGGGCGATGGGAAGCACAGATACGCAGTATTTT; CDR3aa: CSLGGEGAMGSTDTQYF
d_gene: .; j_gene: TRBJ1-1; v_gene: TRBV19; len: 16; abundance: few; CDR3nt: TGTGCCAGTAGTATCGGAGGACAGCCTGGGAACACTGAAGCTTTCTTT; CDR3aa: CASSIGGQPGNTEAFF
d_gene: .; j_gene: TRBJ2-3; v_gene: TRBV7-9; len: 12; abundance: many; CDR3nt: TGTGCCAGCAGTCCCTCCGTAGATACGCAGTATTTT; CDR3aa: CASSPSVDTQYF
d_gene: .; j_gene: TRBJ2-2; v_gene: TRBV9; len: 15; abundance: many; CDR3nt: TGTGCCAGCAGCGCAACTAGGTTCGGGACCGGGGAGCTGTTTTTT; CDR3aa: CASSATRFGTGELFF
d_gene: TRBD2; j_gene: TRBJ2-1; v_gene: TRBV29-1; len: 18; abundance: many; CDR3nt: TGCAGCGTTACCCCGGGGGGGATGAGGGCCAGCTCCTACAATGAGCAGTTCTTC; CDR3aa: CSVTPGGMRASSYNEQFF
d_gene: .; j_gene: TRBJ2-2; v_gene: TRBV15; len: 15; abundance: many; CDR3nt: TGTGCCACCAGCAGAGCTCTAGCGAACACCGGGGAGCTGTTTTTT; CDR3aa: CATSRALANTGELFF
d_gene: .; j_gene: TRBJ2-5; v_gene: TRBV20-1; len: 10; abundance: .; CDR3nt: TGCAGTGCTGGTTACGAGACCCAGTACTTC; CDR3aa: CSAGYETQYF
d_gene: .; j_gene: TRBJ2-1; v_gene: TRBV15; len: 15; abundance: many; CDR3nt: TGTGCCACCAGCGCCCGGAGCCTCACTAGTTGGGAGCAGTTCTTC; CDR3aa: CATSARSLTSWEQFF
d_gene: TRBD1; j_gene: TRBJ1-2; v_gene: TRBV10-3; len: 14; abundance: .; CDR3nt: TGTGCCATCCTTCATCCGGGACAGGGGCCGGGCTACACCTTC; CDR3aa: CAILHPGQGPGYTF
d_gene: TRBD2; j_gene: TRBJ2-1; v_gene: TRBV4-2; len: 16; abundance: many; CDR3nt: TGTGCCAGCAGCCAAGACGCGGGAGATTCCTACAATGAGCAGTTCTTC; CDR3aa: CASSQDAGDSYNEQFF
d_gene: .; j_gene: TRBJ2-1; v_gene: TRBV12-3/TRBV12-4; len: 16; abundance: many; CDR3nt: TGTGCCAGCAGTTTAGAATCGAGGGTGGGGGACAATGAGCAGTTCTTC; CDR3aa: CASSLESRVGDNEQFF
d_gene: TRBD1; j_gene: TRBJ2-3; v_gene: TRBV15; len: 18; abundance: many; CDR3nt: TGTGCCACCAGCAGAGCCCCGTTTGGGACAGGGGGCGCAGATACGCAGTATTTT; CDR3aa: CATSRAPFGTGGADTQYF
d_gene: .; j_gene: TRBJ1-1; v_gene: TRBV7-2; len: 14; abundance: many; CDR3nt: TGTGCCAGCAGCTACCGTGCAGAGAACACTGAAGCTTTCTTT; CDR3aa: CASSYRAENTEAFF
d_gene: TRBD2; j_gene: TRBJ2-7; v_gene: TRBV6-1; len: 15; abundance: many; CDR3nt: TGTGCCAGCAGTGAAAGAGGCGGGAGCTCCTACGAGCAGTACTTC; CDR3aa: CASSERGGSSYEQYF
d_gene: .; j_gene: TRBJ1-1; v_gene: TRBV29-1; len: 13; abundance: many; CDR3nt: TGCAGCGTGGGAAGTACAGGGAACACTGAAGCTTTCTTT; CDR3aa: CSVGSTGNTEAFF
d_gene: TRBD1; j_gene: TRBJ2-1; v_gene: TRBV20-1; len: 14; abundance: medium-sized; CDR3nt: TGCAGTGCTCCTAGACAGGGGGCATCGAATGAGCAGTTCTTC; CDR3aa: CSAPRQGASNEQFF
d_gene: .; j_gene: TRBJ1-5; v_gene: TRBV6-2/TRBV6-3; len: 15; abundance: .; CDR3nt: TGTGCCAGCAGACCCTGGGGGCGGGACAATCAGCCCCAGCATTTT; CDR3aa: CASRPWGRDNQPQHF
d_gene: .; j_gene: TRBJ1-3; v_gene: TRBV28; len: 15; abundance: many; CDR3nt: TGTGCCAGCAGTTTAACAGGGATCTCTGGAAACACCATATATTTT; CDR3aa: CASSLTGISGNTIYF
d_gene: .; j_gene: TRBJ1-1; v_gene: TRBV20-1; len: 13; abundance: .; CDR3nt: TGCAGTGCTAGATTGCAGGGGAACACTGAAGCTTTCTTT; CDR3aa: CSARLQGNTEAFF
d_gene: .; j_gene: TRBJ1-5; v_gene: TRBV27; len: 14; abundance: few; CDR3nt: TGTGCCAGCAGAAAAGCTGGGAACAATCAGCCCCAGCATTTT; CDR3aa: CASRKAGNNQPQHF
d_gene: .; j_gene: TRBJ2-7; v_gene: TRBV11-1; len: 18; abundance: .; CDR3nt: TGTGCCAGCAGCCGGGGCGTTGCGAGGGGGTCAGGACCCTACGAGCAGTACTTC; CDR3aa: CASSRGVARGSGPYEQYF
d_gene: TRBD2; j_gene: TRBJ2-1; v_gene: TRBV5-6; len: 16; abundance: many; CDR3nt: TGTGCCAGCAGCCCCAAACCGGGACTACCTTTTGATGAGCAGTTCTTC; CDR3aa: CASSPKPGLPFDEQFF
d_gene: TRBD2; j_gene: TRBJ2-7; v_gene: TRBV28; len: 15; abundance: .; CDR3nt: TGTGCCAGCAGTTTAACTGGTAGCGGGAGACGTGAGCAGTACTTC; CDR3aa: CASSLTGSGRREQYF
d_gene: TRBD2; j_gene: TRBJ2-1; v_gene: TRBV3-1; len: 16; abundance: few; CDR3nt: TGTGCCAGCAGCCTACGGGGGGGAAGCTCCTACAATGAGCAGTTCTTC; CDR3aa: CASSLRGGSSYNEQFF
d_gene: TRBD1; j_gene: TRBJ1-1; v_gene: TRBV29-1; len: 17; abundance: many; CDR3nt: TGCAGCGTGGGACAGGGGGCTAAGGTCAGGGTAAACACTGAAGCTTTCTTT; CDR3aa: CSVGQGAKVRVNTEAFF
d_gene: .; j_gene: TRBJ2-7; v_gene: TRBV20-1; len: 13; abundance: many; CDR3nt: TGCAGTGCTGTGAGATGGGACACCTACGAGCAGTACTTC; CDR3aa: CSAVRWDTYEQYF
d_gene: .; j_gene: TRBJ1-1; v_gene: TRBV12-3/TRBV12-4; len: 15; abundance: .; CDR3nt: TGTGCCAGCAGTAAACCCGGGACGGGGAACACTGAAGCTTTCTTT; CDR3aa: CASSKPGTGNTEAFF
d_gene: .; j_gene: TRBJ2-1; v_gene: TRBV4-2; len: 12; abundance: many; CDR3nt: TGTGCCAGCAGCCGGGAGTACAATGAGCAGTTCTTC; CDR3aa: CASSREYNEQFF
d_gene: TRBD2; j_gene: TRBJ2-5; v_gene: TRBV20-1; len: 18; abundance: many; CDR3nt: TGCAGTGCTAGAAAGTTGGGACTAGATCGGTGGTACCAAGAGACCCAGTACTTC; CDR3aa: CSARKLGLDRWYQETQYF
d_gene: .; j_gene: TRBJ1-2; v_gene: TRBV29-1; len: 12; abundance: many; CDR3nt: TGCAGCGTTGATACAGGGCTTCATGGCTACACCTTC; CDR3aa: CSVDTGLHGYTF
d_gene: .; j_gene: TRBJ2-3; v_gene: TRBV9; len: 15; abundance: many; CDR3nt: TGTGCCAGCAGCCCTCTAGGGTCTAGCACAGATACGCAGTATTTT; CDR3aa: CASSPLGSSTDTQYF
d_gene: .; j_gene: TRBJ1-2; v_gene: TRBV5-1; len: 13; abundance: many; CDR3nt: TGCGCCAGCAGCCCGACGGTTTCAAGGGGCTACACCTTC; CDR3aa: CASSPTVSRGYTF
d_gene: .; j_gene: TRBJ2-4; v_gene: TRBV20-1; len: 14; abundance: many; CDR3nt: TGCAGTGCTAGAAGGGGAGTCGGAAAAAACATTCAGTACTTC; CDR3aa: CSARRGVGKNIQYF
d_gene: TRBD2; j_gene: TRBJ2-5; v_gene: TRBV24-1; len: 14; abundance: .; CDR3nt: TGTGCCACCAGTCCCGGGGGGGCTGAAGAGACCCAGTACTTC; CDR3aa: CATSPGGAEETQYF
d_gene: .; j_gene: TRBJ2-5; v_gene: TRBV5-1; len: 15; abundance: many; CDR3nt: TGCGCCAGCAGCCACCGGGAGATCGTTCAAGAGACCCAGTACTTC; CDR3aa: CASSHREIVQETQYF
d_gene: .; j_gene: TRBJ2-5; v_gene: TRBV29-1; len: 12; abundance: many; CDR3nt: TGCAGCGTTGCGTCCGCAGAAGAGACCCAGTACTTC; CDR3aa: CSVASAEETQYF
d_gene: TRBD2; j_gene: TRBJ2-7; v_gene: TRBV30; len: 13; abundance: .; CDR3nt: TGTGCCTGTCAGAGCGGGAGTTTTTACGAGCAGTACTTC; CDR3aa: CACQSGSFYEQYF
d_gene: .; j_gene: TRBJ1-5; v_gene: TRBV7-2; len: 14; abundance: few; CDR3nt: TGTGCCAGCAGCTTAAGCAGGGACTCTCAGCCCCAGCATTTT; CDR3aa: CASSLSRDSQPQHF
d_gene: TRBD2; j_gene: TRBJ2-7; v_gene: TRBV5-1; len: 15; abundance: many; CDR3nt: TGCGCCAGCAGCTTGATAGGAGCGGGGAACTACGAGCAGTACTTC; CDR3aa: CASSLIGAGNYEQYF
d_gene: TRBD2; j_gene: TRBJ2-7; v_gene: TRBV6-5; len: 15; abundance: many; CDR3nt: TGTGCCAGCAGCTCTCCGGGACTAGCATCCTACGAGCAGTACTTC; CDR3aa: CASSSPGLASYEQYF
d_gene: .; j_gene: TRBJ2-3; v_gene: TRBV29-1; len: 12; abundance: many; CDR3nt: TGCAGCGAGGGGGGGAACACAGATACGCAGTATTTT; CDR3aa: CSEGGNTDTQYF
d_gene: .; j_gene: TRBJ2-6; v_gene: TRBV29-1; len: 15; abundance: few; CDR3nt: TGCAGCGCCCTGGGCGCGGGGCCTGGGGCCAACGTCCTGACTTTC; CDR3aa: CSALGAGPGANVLTF
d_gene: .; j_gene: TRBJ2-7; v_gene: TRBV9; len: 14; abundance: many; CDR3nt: TGTGCCAGCAGCCCGACAGCGTTCGACTACGAGCAGTACTTC; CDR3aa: CASSPTAFDYEQYF
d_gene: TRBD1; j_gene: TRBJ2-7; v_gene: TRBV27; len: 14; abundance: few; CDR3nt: TGTGCCAGCAGTTTATACAGGGGTGCAAACGAGCAGTACTTC; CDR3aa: CASSLYRGANEQYF
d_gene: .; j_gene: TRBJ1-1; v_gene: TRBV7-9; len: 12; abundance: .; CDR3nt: TGTGCCAGCAGCTGGGAGTACACTGAATCTTTCTTT; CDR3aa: CASSWEYTESFF